This TCR beta chain was documented in a study of blood T cells in healthy people across ages. Findings of the study overall: A strong correlation was seen between TCR beta diversity and naive T cell percentage.

Points on this clonotype: What it binds is unknown.

CDR3 size: 14 residues. The germline CDR1 and CDR2 sequences are SGHRS and YFSETQ. V gave up 2 bases and J gave up 11 bases, with 19 bases separating them. A sample-barcoded 5' primer and a J-beta primer mix were used in a second PCR of roughly 6 to 11 cycles. TCRdb processed the 5' RACE reads anew with MiXCR; each CDR3 protein has one entry. The sample consists of hundreds of thousands of distinct CDR3 sequences, roughly 34% of them appearing once. Donors gave 8 to 10 milliliters of peripheral blood apiece. At least 7 million PBMCs were isolated per sample. The sample consisted of blood. The chain links TRBV5-1 to TRBJ2-5; D is perhaps TRBD1 (6 bases). This receptor was obtained from a man between 18 and 35 years old in good health. This CDR3 reads CASSFVDRDNEQYF. Here the CDR3 DNA reads TGCGCCAGCAGCTTCGTAGACCGGGACAATGAGCAGTACTTC.